This TCR beta chain emerged from a study of blood T cell repertoires in COVID-19. About the study: Researchers got acute and convalescent COVID-19 samples from the United States, Italy and Spain.

Germline V gene sequence: CDR1 KGHSH, CDR2 LQKENI. This CDR3 is built from 16 residues. Deletions cut 6 bases from V and 1 base from J, with 16 bases between. The protocol was immunoSEQ multiplex PCR, while the TCRdb copy is restricted to in-frame clones and leaves out a portion. The sample includes approximately 69,000 clones, approximately 79% of them seen just once. This sequence joins TRBV18 and TRBJ1-5, with D possibly TRBD1 on 6 matching bases. The clonotype was recovered from a man aged 55-75 years with acute or convalescent COVID-19. Sequenced sample: peripheral blood. The CDR3 nucleotides are TGTGCCAGCTCTTCGACAGGTTCGGGAAGCAATCAGCCCCAGCATTTT. This translates into CASSSTGSGSNQPQHF.